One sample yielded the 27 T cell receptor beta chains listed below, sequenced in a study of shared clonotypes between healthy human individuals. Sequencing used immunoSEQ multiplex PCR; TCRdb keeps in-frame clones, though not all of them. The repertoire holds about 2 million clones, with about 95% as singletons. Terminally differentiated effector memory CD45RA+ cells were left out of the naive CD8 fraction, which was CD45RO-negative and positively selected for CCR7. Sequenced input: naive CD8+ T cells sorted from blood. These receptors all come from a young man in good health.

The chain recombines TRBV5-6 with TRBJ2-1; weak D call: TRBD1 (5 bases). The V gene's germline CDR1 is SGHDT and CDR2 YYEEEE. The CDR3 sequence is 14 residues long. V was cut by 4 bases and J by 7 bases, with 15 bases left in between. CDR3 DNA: TGTGCCAGCAGCCCATGGACAAGTAGAAATGAGCAGTTCTTC. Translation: CASSPWTSRNEQFF.

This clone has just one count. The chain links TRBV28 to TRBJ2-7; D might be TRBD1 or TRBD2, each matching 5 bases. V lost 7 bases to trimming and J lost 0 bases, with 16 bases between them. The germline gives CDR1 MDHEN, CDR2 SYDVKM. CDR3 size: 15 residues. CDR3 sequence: CASTRGGSSSYEQYF. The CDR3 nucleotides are TGTGCCAGCACTCGGGGCGGGTCGTCCTCCTACGAGCAGTACTTC.

The CDR3 region is CASSDEAETQYF. The CDR3 bases are TGTGCCAGCAGTGACGAAGCGGAGACCCAGTACTTC. This rearrangement joins TRBV2 to TRBJ2-5; the D is unclear. CDR1 is SNHLY and CDR2 is FYNNEI in the germline V gene. The CDR3 covers 12 residues. V was shortened by 3 bases and J by 5 bases, with 7 bases between the two germline ends.

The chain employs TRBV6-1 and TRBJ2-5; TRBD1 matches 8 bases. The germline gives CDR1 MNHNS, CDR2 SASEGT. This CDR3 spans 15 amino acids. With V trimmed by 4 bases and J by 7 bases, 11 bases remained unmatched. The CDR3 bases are TGTGCCAGCAGTGGACCGGGACAGGCCCACAGGACCCAGTACTTC. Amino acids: CASSGPGQAHRTQYF.

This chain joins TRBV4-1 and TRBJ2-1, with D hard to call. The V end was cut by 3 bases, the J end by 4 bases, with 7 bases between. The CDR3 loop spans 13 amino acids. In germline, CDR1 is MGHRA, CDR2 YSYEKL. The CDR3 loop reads CASSQTDYNEQFF. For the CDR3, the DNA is TGCGCCAGCAGCCAGACTGATTACAATGAGCAGTTCTTC.

The CDR3 sequence is CASSRLAGGSTDTQYF. Written as DNA, the CDR3 is TGTGCCAGCAGCAGACTAGCGGGAGGCAGCACAGATACGCAGTATTTT. The chain couples TRBV5-4 to TRBJ2-3; 13 nucleotides line up with TRBD2. From germline, CDR1 is SGHNT and CDR2 YYREEE (reference sequence). V was pared by 4 bases and J by 0 bases, with 2 bases of the junction left unmatched. The CDR3 is made up of 16 amino acids.

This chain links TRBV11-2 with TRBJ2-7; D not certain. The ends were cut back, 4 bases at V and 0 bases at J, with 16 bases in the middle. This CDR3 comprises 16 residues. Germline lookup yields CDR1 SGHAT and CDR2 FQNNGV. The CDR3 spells CASSSPSTSPSYEQYF. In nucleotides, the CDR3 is TGTGCCAGCAGCTCCCCTTCGACTTCGCCCTCCTACGAGCAGTACTTC.

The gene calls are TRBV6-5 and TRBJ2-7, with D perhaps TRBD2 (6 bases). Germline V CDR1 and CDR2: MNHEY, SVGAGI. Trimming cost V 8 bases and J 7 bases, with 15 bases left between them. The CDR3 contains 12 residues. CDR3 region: CASRVMGGEQYF. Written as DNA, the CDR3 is TGTGCCAGCCGAGTGATGGGAGGAGAGCAGTACTTC.

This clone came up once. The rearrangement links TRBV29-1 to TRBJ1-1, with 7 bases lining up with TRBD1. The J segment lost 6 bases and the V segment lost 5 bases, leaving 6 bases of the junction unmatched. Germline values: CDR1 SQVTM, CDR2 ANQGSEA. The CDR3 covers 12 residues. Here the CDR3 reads CSVLEGASEAFF. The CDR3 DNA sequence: TGCAGCGTTCTGGAGGGGGCATCTGAAGCTTTCTTT.

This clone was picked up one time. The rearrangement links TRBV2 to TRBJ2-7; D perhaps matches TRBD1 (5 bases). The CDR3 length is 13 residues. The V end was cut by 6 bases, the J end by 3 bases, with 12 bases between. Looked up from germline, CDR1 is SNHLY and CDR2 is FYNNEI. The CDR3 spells CASRRTRFYEQYF. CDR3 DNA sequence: TGTGCCAGCAGACGGACACGTTTCTACGAGCAGTACTTC.

The CDR3 protein is CASSLQPPDEQYF. Here the CDR3 DNA reads TGTGCCAGCAGCCTCCAGCCCCCGGACGAGCAGTACTTC. This rearrangement joins TRBV6-6 to TRBJ2-7; D call uncertain. Trimming took 6 bases from V and 5 from J, leaving 14 bases between them. Germline V gene data show CDR1 as MNHNY and CDR2 as SVGAGI (reference sequence). The CDR3 spans 13 residues.

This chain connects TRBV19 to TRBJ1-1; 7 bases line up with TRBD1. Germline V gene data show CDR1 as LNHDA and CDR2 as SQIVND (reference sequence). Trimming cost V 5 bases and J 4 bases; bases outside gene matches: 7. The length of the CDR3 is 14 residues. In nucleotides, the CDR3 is TGTGCCAGTAGTCTACAGGGGCTCAGCACTGAAGCTTTCTTT. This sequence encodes CASSLQGLSTEAFF.

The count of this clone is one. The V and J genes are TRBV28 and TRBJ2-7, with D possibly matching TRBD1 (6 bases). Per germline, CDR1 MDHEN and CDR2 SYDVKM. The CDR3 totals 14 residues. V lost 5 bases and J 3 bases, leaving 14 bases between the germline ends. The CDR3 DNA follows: TGTGCCAGCAGTGGACAGATCAGCCTCTACGAGCAGTACTTC. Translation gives CASSGQISLYEQYF. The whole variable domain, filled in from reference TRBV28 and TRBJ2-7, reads DVKVTQSSRYLVKRTGEKVFLECVQDMDHENMFWYRQDPGLGLRLIYFSYDVKMKEKGDIPEGYSVSREKKERFSLILESASTNQTSMYLCASSGQISLYEQYFGPGTRLTVT.

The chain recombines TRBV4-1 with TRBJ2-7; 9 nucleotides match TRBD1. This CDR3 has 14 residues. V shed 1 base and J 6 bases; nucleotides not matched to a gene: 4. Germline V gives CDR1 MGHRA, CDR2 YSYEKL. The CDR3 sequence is CASSQGTGASEQYF. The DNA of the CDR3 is TGCGCCAGCAGCCAAGGGACAGGGGCCTCCGAGCAGTACTTC.

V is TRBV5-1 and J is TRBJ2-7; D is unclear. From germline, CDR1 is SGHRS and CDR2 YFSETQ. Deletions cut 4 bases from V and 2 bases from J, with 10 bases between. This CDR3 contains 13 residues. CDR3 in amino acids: CASSPADPYEQYF. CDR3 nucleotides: TGCGCCAGCAGCCCGGCAGATCCCTACGAGCAGTACTTC.

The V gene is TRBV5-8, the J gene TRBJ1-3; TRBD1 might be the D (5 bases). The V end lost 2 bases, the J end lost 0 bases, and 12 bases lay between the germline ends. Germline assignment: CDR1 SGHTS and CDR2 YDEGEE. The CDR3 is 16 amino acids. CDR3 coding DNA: TGTGCCAGCAGCTTAAGACAGACTTACTCTGGAAACACCATATATTTT. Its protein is CASSLRQTYSGNTIYF. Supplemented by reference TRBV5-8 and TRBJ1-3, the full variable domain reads EAGVTQSPTHLIKTRGQQATLRCSPISGHTSVYWYQQALGLGLQFLLWYDEGEERNRGNFPPRFSGRQFPNYSSELNVNALELEDSALYLCASSLRQTYSGNTIYFGEGSWLTVV.

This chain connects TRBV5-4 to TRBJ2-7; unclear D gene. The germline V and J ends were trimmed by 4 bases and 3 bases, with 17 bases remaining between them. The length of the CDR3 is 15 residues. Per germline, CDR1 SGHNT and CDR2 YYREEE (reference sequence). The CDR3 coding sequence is TGTGCCAGCAGCGCAAACATAGCTGAAGGCTACGAGCAGTACTTC. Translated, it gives CASSANIAEGYEQYF.

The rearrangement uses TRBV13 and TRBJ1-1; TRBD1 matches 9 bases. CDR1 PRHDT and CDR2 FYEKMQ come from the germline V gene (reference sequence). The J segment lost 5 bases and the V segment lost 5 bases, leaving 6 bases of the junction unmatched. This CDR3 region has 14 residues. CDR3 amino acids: CASSAGQGRTEAFF. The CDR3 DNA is TGTGCCAGCAGCGCGGGACAGGGACGGACTGAAGCTTTCTTT.

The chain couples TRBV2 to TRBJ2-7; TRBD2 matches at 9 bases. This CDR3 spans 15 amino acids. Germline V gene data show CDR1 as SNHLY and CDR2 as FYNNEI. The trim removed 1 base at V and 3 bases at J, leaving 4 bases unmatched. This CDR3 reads CASSEVLAGSYEQYF. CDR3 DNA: TGTGCCAGCAGTGAAGTCCTAGCGGGGAGCTACGAGCAGTACTTC.

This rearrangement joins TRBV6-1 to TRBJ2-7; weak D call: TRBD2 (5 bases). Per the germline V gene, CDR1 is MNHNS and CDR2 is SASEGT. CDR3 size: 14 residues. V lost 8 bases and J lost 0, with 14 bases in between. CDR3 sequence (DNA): TGTGCCAGCTCGGAGGCCCACAGCTCCTACGAGCAGTACTTC. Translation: CASSEAHSSYEQYF.

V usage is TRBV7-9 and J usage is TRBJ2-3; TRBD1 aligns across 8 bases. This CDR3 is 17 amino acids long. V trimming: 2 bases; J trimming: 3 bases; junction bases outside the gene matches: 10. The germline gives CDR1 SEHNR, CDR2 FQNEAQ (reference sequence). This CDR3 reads CASSLPLDRGGTDTQYF. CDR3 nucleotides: TGTGCCAGCAGCTTACCCCTAGACAGGGGAGGAACAGATACGCAGTATTTT.

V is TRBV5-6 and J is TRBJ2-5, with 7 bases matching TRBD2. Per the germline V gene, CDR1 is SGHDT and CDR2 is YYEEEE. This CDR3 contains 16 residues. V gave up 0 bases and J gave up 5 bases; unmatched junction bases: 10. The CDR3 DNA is TGTGCCAGCAGCTTGGGCCTAGCGGACACCAGGGAGACCCAGTACTTC. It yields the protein CASSLGLADTRETQYF.

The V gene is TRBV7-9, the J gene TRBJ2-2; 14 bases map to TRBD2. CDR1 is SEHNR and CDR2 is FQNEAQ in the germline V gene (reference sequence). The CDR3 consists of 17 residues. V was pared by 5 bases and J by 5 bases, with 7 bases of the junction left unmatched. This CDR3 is CASSLIGLAGGTGELFF. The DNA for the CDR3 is TGTGCCAGCAGCCTTATCGGACTAGCGGGGGGTACCGGGGAGCTGTTTTTT.

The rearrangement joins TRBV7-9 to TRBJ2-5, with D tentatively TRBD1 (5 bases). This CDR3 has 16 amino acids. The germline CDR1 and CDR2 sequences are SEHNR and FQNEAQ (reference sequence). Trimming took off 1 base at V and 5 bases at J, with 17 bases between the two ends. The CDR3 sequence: CASSLGQRQGGETQYF. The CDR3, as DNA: TGTGCCAGCAGCTTAGGACAACGGCAGGGTGGGGAGACCCAGTACTTC.

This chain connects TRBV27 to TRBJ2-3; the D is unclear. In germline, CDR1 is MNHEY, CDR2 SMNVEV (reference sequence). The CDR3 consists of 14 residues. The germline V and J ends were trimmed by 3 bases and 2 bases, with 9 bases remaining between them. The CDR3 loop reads CASSFALHTDTQYF. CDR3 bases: TGTGCCAGCAGTTTTGCACTCCACACAGATACGCAGTATTTT.

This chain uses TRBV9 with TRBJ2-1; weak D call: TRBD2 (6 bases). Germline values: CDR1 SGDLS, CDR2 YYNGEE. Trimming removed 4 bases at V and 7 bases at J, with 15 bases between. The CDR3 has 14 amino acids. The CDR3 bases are TGTGCCAGCAGCCCGGGACTCACGGGGAATGAGCAGTTCTTC. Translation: CASSPGLTGNEQFF.

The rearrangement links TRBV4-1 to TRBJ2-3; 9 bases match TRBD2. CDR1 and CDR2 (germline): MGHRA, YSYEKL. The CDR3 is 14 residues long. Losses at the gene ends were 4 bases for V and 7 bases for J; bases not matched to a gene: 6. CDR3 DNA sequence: TGCGCCAGCAGCCCCTCCCTAGCGGGAAATACGCAGTATTTT. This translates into CASSPSLAGNTQYF.